Only one count was recorded for the clone carrying this TCR beta chain. Authors' processing steps: Reference gene primers were amplified, and this amplification served to estimate nucleated cell counts. The data were produced by immunoSEQ multiplex PCR, yet TCRdb's version contains in-frame clones alone and is incomplete. The V and J calls and the clone size are those of that table, but D and trimming were determined from the DNA. The sample lists fewer than 250,000 clones; about 85% were seen once. Recruited during active infection, patients (from Seattle) were subsequently followed longitudinally. CDR1 and CDR2 (germline): WNHNN, SYGVQD (reference sequence). CDR3 length equals 14 residues. The V end was cut by 7 bases, the J end by 2 bases, with 11 bases between. These data come from a study of blood T cell repertoires in COVID-19. Study-level information: Acute-phase and convalescent COVID-19 samples originated in the United States, Italy and Spain. In each case, the material was cDNA or gDNA derived from T cells, B-cell-depleted T cells, or PBMCs.

Sequenced input: peripheral blood. This receptor was obtained from a woman of 80 years or more with COVID-19, enrolled during active disease. The chain carries TRBV10-1 and TRBJ2-2; D is unclear. Written as DNA, the CDR3 is TGCGCCAGCAAGCAAAACAGAAACACCGGGGAGCTGTTTTTT. Translation gives CASKQNRNTGELFF.